Below are 21 T cell receptor beta chains sequenced from a single sample in a study of blood T cell repertoires in COVID-19. The table came from immunoSEQ multiplex PCR; TCRdb's copy has only in-frame clones and leaves some out. The sample gives 200,000 to 300,000 clones, around 85% of which show up once; roughly 6.3% is in the top ten. The sample was peripheral blood. These TCRs come from a man in his fifties or sixties with acute or convalescent COVID-19.

The rearrangement links TRBV27 to TRBJ1-5, with a possible D match to TRBD1 (5 bases). Germline V gives CDR1 MNHEY, CDR2 SMNVEV (reference sequence). V was pared by 8 bases and J by 0 bases, with 14 bases between. The CDR3 is 15 amino acids. This CDR3 is CASRRGGTSNQPQHF. CDR3 in DNA: TGTGCCAGCCGCCGTGGAGGGACTAGCAATCAGCCCCAGCATTTT.

The V call is TRBV2, the J call TRBJ1-4, with D perhaps matching TRBD1 (5 bases). The CDR3 loop spans 18 amino acids. The germline V gene encodes CDR1 SNHLY and CDR2 FYNNEI. V was trimmed by 6 bases and J by 8 bases, leaving 28 bases between them. CDR3 loop: CASSPNHLGSGGEEKLFF. CDR3 coding DNA: TGTGCCAGCAGCCCCAACCACCTTGGTTCTGGGGGGGAGGAAAAACTGTTTTTT.

The chain employs TRBV7-2 and TRBJ2-3; D is undetermined. This CDR3 region has 13 residues. V was cut by 2 bases and J by 6 bases, with 9 bases left in between. Per the germline V gene, CDR1 is SGHTA and CDR2 is FQGNSA. In DNA form, the CDR3 reads TGTGCCAGCAGCTTATTACGGCGGGATACGCAGTATTTT. The encoded protein is CASSLLRRDTQYF.

This chain uses TRBV6-5 with TRBJ1-1; D might be TRBD1 (6 bases). CDR3 size: 15 residues. Germline-derived CDR1 and CDR2 are MNHEY and SVGAGI. V gave up 6 bases and J gave up 1 base, with 15 bases separating them. The CDR3 sequence: CASRISGGGNTEAFF. The CDR3 nucleotides read TGTGCCAGCAGGATCTCGGGGGGCGGGAACACTGAAGCTTTCTTT.

The CDR3 DNA reads TGTGCCAGCAGCTTAGCCCCTACAAGGAGCACTGAAGCTTTCTTT. Encoded protein: CASSLAPTRSTEAFF. The chain carries TRBV7-2 and TRBJ1-1; D uncertain. The V gene's germline CDR1 is SGHTA and CDR2 FQGNSA. The CDR3 sequence is 15 residues long. The V and J ends lost 0 bases and 4 bases respectively, with 12 bases between them.

The chain uses TRBV7-9 and TRBJ1-2; no clear D gene. The V end lost 3 bases, the J end lost 6 bases, and 17 bases lay between the germline ends. CDR3 length equals 15 residues. The germline gives CDR1 SEHNR, CDR2 FQNEAQ (reference sequence). The CDR3 reads CASSFRGTSEDGYTF. The CDR3 region has the DNA TGTGCCAGCAGCTTTCGTGGAACCTCAGAGGATGGCTACACCTTC.

This sequence joins TRBV5-1 and TRBJ1-5, with a tentative D call TRBD1 (5 bases). Germline values: CDR1 SGHRS, CDR2 YFSETQ. The V gene lost 6 bases and the J gene lost 3 bases, with 13 bases spanning the gap. The CDR3 is 14 residues long. CDR3 residues: CASKGQGDNQPQHF. The CDR3, as DNA: TGCGCCAGCAAAGGACAAGGGGACAATCAGCCCCAGCATTTT.

This clone showed up just a few times. The chain has TRBV6-5 and TRBJ1-3; D is undetermined. Germline V lookup: CDR1 MNHEY, CDR2 SVGAGI. The CDR3 loop spans 12 amino acids. The V gene lost 2 bases and the J gene lost 9 bases, with 8 bases spanning the gap. The DNA for the CDR3 is TGTGCCAGCAGTTACGGGGAGGGCACCATATATTTT. Translating it yields CASSYGEGTIYF.

The J gene is TRBJ2-3, the V gene TRBV15; possible D gene TRBD1, 6 bases. The CDR3 has 18 amino acids. Germline V gene data show CDR1 as LNHNV and CDR2 as YYDKDF (reference sequence). V was clipped by 1 base and J by 2 bases, with 19 bases between them. The CDR3 loop is CATSRANKGGRITDTQYF. CDR3 sequence (DNA): TGTGCCACCAGCAGAGCTAACAAAGGGGGTCGCATCACAGATACGCAGTATTTT. The full variable domain, completed using reference TRBV15 and TRBJ2-3, is DAMVIQNPRYQVTQFGKPVTLSCSQTLNHNVMYWYQQKSSQAPKLLFHYYDKDFNNEADTPDNFQSRRPNTSFCFLDIRSPGLGDTAMYLCATSRANKGGRITDTQYFGPGTRLTVL.

The J gene is TRBJ1-6, the V gene TRBV24-1; tentative D call: TRBD1 (6 bases). This CDR3 contains 14 residues. Germline V CDR1 and CDR2: KGHDR, SFDVKD. V lost 3 bases and J 4 bases, leaving 6 bases between the germline ends. In DNA form, the CDR3 reads TGTGCCACCAGTGATGGGACATATAATTCACCCCTCCACTTT. Amino acid sequence: CATSDGTYNSPLHF.

The chain joins TRBV29-1 to TRBJ1-4, with D maybe TRBD1 (6 bases). V was clipped by 8 bases and J by 6 bases, with 34 bases between them. CDR1 SQVTM and CDR2 ANQGSEA come from the germline V gene. The CDR3 is made up of 19 amino acids. For the CDR3, the DNA is TGCAGCACCCCTCGAAGGCTACTTGGACAGCTACTCCTTTATGAAAAACTGTTTTTT. Residues: CSTPRRLLGQLLLYEKLFF.

This chain uses TRBV24-1 with TRBJ1-2; 8 nucleotides match TRBD1. Trimming removed 11 bases from V and 9 bases from J; junction bases left unmatched: 16. CDR3 length: 14 residues. Germline V gene lookup returns CDR1 KGHDR and CDR2 SFDVKD. The CDR3, as DNA: TGTGCCATCGGACAGGGTGAACGCGGAGAGAGCTACACCTTC. This encodes CAIGQGERGESYTF.

V and J are TRBV28 and TRBJ1-2; TRBD1 agrees at 8 bases. The CDR3 spans 14 residues. CDR1 and CDR2 (germline): MDHEN, SYDVKM. V was clipped by 6 bases and J by 4 bases; unmatched bases: 7. CDR3 sequence (DNA): TGTGCCAGCAGCCTTCGGGACAGGTTCTATGGCTACACCTTC. The encoded protein is CASSLRDRFYGYTF.

This clone has just a few counts. This chain joins TRBV7-8 and TRBJ2-7, with 8 positions matching TRBD2. This CDR3 contains 15 residues. Germline V gene lookup returns CDR1 SGHVS and CDR2 FQNEAQ. V lost 5 bases to trimming and J lost 0 bases; unmatched junction nucleotides: 6. CDR3 in amino acids: CASSKLAGPSYEQYF. The CDR3 region has the DNA TGTGCCAGCAGCAAATTAGCGGGGCCCTCCTACGAGCAGTACTTC. The whole variable domain, filled in from reference TRBV7-8 and TRBJ2-7, reads GAGVSQSPRYKVAKRGQDVALRCDPISGHVSLFWYQQALGQGPEFLTYFQNEAQLDKSGLPSDRFFAERPEGSVSTLKIQRTQQEDSAVYLCASSKLAGPSYEQYFGPGTRLTVT.

The CDR3 spells CASRNTGNEQYF. The CDR3, as DNA: TGCGCCAGCAGAAATACAGGGAACGAGCAGTACTTC. The chain recombines TRBV5-1 with TRBJ2-7; a weak D match, TRBD1 (6 bases). Germline V lookup: CDR1 SGHRS, CDR2 YFSETQ. The CDR3 totals 12 residues. Trimming left V 5 bases short and J 5 bases short, with 11 bases between. Supplemented by reference TRBV5-1 and TRBJ2-7, the full variable domain reads KAGVTQTPRYLIKTRGQQVTLSCSPISGHRSVSWYQQTPGQGLQFLFEYFSETQRNKGNFPGRFSGRQFSNSRSEMNVSTLELGDSALYLCASRNTGNEQYFGPGTRLTVT.

The gene calls are TRBV6-5 and TRBJ2-7; the match to TRBD1 covers 9 bases. The length of the CDR3 is 15 residues. V lost 8 bases, J lost 1 base, and 9 bases stayed unmatched. Per germline, CDR1 MNHEY and CDR2 SVGAGI. CDR3 protein: CASQIRTGASYEQYF. DNA for the CDR3: TGTGCCAGCCAAATTCGGACAGGGGCGTCCTACGAGCAGTACTTC.

The chain recombines TRBV11-3 with TRBJ2-2; D not certain. The CDR3 has 13 residues. Trimming took off 1 base at V and 5 bases at J, with 5 bases between the two ends. Germline lookup yields CDR1 SGHNT and CDR2 YENEEA. CDR3 DNA sequence: TGTGCCAGCAGCTTAGGTCCGACCGGGGAGCTGTTTTTT. It encodes CASSLGPTGELFF.

The CDR3 DNA sequence: TGTGCCAGCAGCTTAGTGGGACAGTCCTACAATGAGCAGTTCTTC. Its protein product is CASSLVGQSYNEQFF. The rearrangement links TRBV7-8 to TRBJ2-1, with 7 bases that match TRBD1. The CDR3 has 15 amino acids. Looked up from germline, CDR1 is SGHVS and CDR2 is FQNEAQ. V dropped 1 base and J dropped 1; count of bases not matched to a gene: 1.

Worth noting for this clone: The same CDR3 can be traced to other DNA sequences in this sample. This chain joins TRBV11-2 and TRBJ1-3, with 9 bases aligning to TRBD1. Per the germline V gene, CDR1 is SGHAT and CDR2 is FQNNGV. This CDR3 contains 16 residues. The junction had 5 bases not matched to a gene; V was cut back by 1 base and J by 4 bases. The CDR3 DNA sequence: TGTGCCAGCAGCTTAGCCGGGACAGGGACAGGAAACACCATATATTTT. Translation: CASSLAGTGTGNTIYF.

V usage is TRBV10-2 and J usage is TRBJ2-7; 9 bases fit TRBD2. The V segment lost 1 base and the J segment 4 bases; nucleotides outside the gene matches: 5. The germline V gene has CDR1 WSHSY and CDR2 SAAADI. The CDR3 runs 15 residues. The CDR3 is CASSEWASGTYEQYF. The DNA of the CDR3 is TGCGCCAGCAGTGAGTGGGCTAGCGGGACTTACGAGCAGTACTTC.

The chain carries TRBV7-3 and TRBJ1-3; D might be TRBD1 (6 bases). The V end was cut by 5 bases, the J end by 0 bases, with 8 bases between. Germline V gives CDR1 SGHTA, CDR2 FQGTGA. CDR3 length equals 14 residues. CDR3 sequence: CASSEDSSGNTIYF. The DNA for the CDR3 is TGTGCCAGCAGCGAGGACAGCTCTGGAAACACCATATATTTT.